This T cell receptor beta chain was recorded in a study of T cell changes during pregnancy in multiple sclerosis. The table came from immunoSEQ multiplex PCR; TCRdb's copy has only in-frame clones and leaves some out. Among over 70,000 clones listed, around 94% were seen once. V lost 0 bases to trimming and J lost 2 bases, with 9 bases between them. This CDR3 comprises 15 residues. In germline, CDR1 is LNHDA, CDR2 SQIVND (reference sequence). V and J are TRBV19 and TRBJ2-3; D gene ambiguous. This TCR came from a female donor with multiple sclerosis, enrolled in a pregnancy study. Specimen: peripheral blood, collected in the third trimester of pregnancy. This CDR3 is CASSIDLLYTDTQYF. The CDR3 DNA sequence: TGTGCCAGTAGTATAGATCTTCTCTACACAGATACGCAGTATTTT.